Shown below are 22 T cell receptor beta chains from a single sample sequenced in a study of cytomegalovirus exposure and HLA in healthy donors. Use of 60 Vbeta and 13 Jbeta primers characterized the PCR. Measured with immunoSEQ multiplex PCR; TCRdb has only the in-frame clones, and not every one. The table has 180,000 or so clones, 70% to 90% seen once; the top ten hold about 9.3%. The specimen was PBMCs. These receptors were obtained from a man in his late teens or twenties in good health and CMV-seropositive.

The rearrangement links TRBV29-1 to TRBJ2-7; D is unclear. The CDR3 sequence is 12 residues long. Deletions cut 0 bases from V and 0 bases from J, with 3 bases between. The germline CDR1 and CDR2 sequences are SQVTM and ANQGSEA. The CDR3 DNA is TGCAGCGTTGAAGACTCCTCCTACGAGCAGTACTTC. This sequence encodes CSVEDSSYEQYF.

This rearrangement joins TRBV6-4 to TRBJ2-1; 7 bases are shared with TRBD2. This CDR3 has 14 residues. V trimming: 2 bases; J trimming: 2 bases; junction bases outside the gene matches: 0. From germline, CDR1 is MRHNA and CDR2 SNTAGT. CDR3 amino acids: CASSDGGAYNEQFF. CDR3 DNA sequence: TGTGCCAGCAGTGACGGGGGGGCCTACAATGAGCAGTTCTTC.

The chain employs TRBV6-5 and TRBJ1-3; no firm D call. V lost 2 bases to trimming and J lost 2 bases, with 10 bases between them. This CDR3 is 15 amino acids long. In germline, CDR1 is MNHEY, CDR2 SVGAGI. The CDR3 DNA sequence: TGTGCCAGCAGTTACGACGACATCACTGGAAACACCATATATTTT. Residues: CASSYDDITGNTIYF.

The rearrangement uses TRBV2 and TRBJ1-6; D gene uncertain. CDR3 length equals 12 residues. CDR1 is SNHLY and CDR2 is FYNNEI in the germline V gene. Trimming cost V 6 bases and J 9 bases, with 9 bases left between them. CDR3 residues: CASRSHGSPLHF. CDR3 DNA sequence: TGTGCCAGCAGATCACATGGTTCACCCCTCCACTTT.

The V and J genes are TRBV6-5 and TRBJ1-6; 8 bases line up with TRBD1. J was trimmed by 10 bases and V by 8 bases; bases with no gene match: 13. Germline assignment: CDR1 MNHEY and CDR2 SVGAGI. The CDR3 has 15 amino acids. The CDR3 nucleotides are TGTGCCAGCCAAGGGGCCGGACAGGGTTTCTCACCCCTCCACTTT. Encoded protein: CASQGAGQGFSPLHF.

This clone came up once. This chain joins TRBV7-2 and TRBJ2-7; 8 bases align to TRBD2. Looked up from germline, CDR1 is SGHTA and CDR2 is FQGNSA. J gave up 5 bases and V 5 bases, and 8 bases lay outside the gene matches. This CDR3 is built from 14 residues. The CDR3 region is CASSIGGGLNEQYF. CDR3 bases: TGTGCCAGCAGCATCGGGGGGGGGCTGAACGAGCAGTACTTC.

In its sample, this clone was seen once. The rearrangement links TRBV6-1 to TRBJ2-7; TRBD2 is a possible D gene (5 bases). Looked up from germline, CDR1 is MNHNS and CDR2 is SASEGT. This CDR3 region has 14 residues. Trimming removed 3 bases at V and 3 bases at J, with 12 bases between. The CDR3 spells CASSDWTEGYEQYF. The CDR3 coding sequence is TGTGCCAGCAGTGACTGGACTGAGGGCTACGAGCAGTACTTC.

This chain joins TRBV2 and TRBJ1-2, with 10 bases aligning to TRBD1. The CDR3 has 15 residues. CDR1 and CDR2 (germline): SNHLY, FYNNEI. V was pared by 1 base and J by 5 bases, with 4 bases of the junction left unmatched. The CDR3 DNA reads as TGTGCCAGCAGTGAAGTCGTGGACAGGGGGTATGGCTACACCTTC. Translation: CASSEVVDRGYGYTF.

V usage is TRBV5-4 and J usage is TRBJ2-7, with D possibly being TRBD2 (6 bases). CDR1 and CDR2 (germline): SGHNT, YYREEE (reference sequence). The germline V and J ends were trimmed by 2 bases and 6 bases, with 12 bases remaining between them. The CDR3 covers 13 residues. As DNA, the CDR3 is TGTGCCAGCAGCTTTACCGGGAGTGCCGAGCAGTACTTC. Encoded protein: CASSFTGSAEQYF. The variable domain in full, with the rest retrieved from reference TRBV5-4 and TRBJ2-7, is ETGVTQSPTHLIKTRGQQVTLRCSSQSGHNTVSWYQQALGQGPQFIFQYYREEENGRGNFPPRFSGLQFPNYSSELNVNALELDDSALYLCASSFTGSAEQYFGPGTRLTVT.

V usage is TRBV2 and J usage is TRBJ2-7, with D possibly matching TRBD2 (6 bases). CDR1 and CDR2 from the germline V gene are SNHLY and FYNNEI. The CDR3 contains 10 residues. V shed 7 bases and J shed 6 bases, with 7 bases lying between them. The CDR3 coding sequence is TGTGCCAGCATGGGAGGCGAGCAGTACTTC. This encodes CASMGGEQYF.

The chain is built from TRBV25-1 and TRBJ2-5; 7 positions agree with TRBD2. The CDR3 loop spans 16 amino acids. Germline values: CDR1 MGHDK, CDR2 SYGVNS. With V trimmed by 10 bases and J by 11 bases, 25 bases remained unmatched. CDR3 amino acids: CATDTNTIMSGGKQYF. DNA for the CDR3: TGTGCCACAGATACGAATACCATCATGTCCGGGGGGAAGCAGTACTTC.

This rearrangement joins TRBV6-5 to TRBJ1-2; weak D call: TRBD1 (6 bases). This CDR3 has 13 residues. Per the germline V gene, CDR1 is MNHEY and CDR2 is SVGAGI. The V end lost 5 bases, the J end lost 7 bases, and 14 bases lay between the germline ends. The CDR3 nucleotides are TGTGCCAGCAGTCCCGGACAGTTAGCTGGCTACACCTTC. Encoded protein: CASSPGQLAGYTF.

This chain uses TRBV5-5 with TRBJ2-5; a possible D gene is TRBD1 (6 bases). Per germline, CDR1 SGHKS and CDR2 YYEKEE (reference sequence). The CDR3 length is 15 residues. The V gene lost 3 bases and the J gene lost 5 bases, with 17 bases spanning the gap. Written as DNA, the CDR3 is TGTGCCAGCAGCTCAGGGGTTGGGGGCGCGGAGACCCAGTACTTC. It encodes CASSSGVGGAETQYF.

The gene calls are TRBV7-2 and TRBJ2-1; 13 bases map to TRBD2. From germline, CDR1 is SGHTA and CDR2 FQGNSA. Trimming took 1 base from V and 3 from J; bases not matched to a gene: 6. The CDR3 loop spans 18 amino acids. In DNA, the CDR3 is TGTGCCAGCAGCTTAGGCGGACTAGCGGGGGTGAGCTACAATGAGCAGTTCTTC. This encodes CASSLGGLAGVSYNEQFF.

This clone was seen a few times. The chain's CDR3 is CASSLALGPYEQYF. In DNA, the CDR3 is TGTGCCAGCAGCTTAGCGCTTGGCCCCTACGAGCAGTACTTC. This chain connects TRBV7-2 to TRBJ2-7; D gene ambiguous. The CDR3 covers 14 residues. V gave up 0 bases and J gave up 2 bases, with 8 bases separating them. The V gene's germline CDR1 is SGHTA and CDR2 FQGNSA.

The CDR3 reads CASSVTGEHEAFF. Here the CDR3 DNA reads TGTGCCAGCAGCGTGACAGGGGAACATGAAGCTTTCTTT. This chain links TRBV9 with TRBJ1-1; TRBD1 agrees at 8 bases. This CDR3 comprises 13 residues. Germline loops: CDR1 SGDLS, CDR2 YYNGEE. With V trimmed by 2 bases and J by 7 bases, 4 bases remained unmatched. The full variable domain, its missing parts supplied by reference TRBV9 and TRBJ1-1, is DSGVTQTPKHLITATGQRVTLRCSPRSGDLSVYWYQQSLDQGLQFLIQYYNGEERAKGNILERFSAQQFPDLHSELNLSSLELGDSALYFCASSVTGEHEAFFGQGTRLTVV.

The chain combines TRBV4-3 with TRBJ2-7, with D perhaps matching TRBD1 (5 bases). CDR3 length equals 14 residues. The germline gives CDR1 LGHNA, CDR2 YSLEER. The ends were cut back, 2 bases at V and 3 bases at J, with 11 bases in the middle. CDR3: CASSQNPGFYEQYF. CDR3 coding DNA: TGCGCCAGCAGCCAAAATCCAGGGTTCTACGAGCAGTACTTC.

V usage is TRBV19 and J usage is TRBJ1-3, with 8 bases identical to TRBD1. The germline CDR1 and CDR2 sequences are LNHDA and SQIVND (reference sequence). The V gene end was trimmed by 5 bases and the J gene end by 4 bases; junction bases not matched to a gene: 13. The CDR3 has 17 residues. The DNA of the CDR3 is TGTGCCAGTAGTCCCGAGCACAGGGGGGAGAGGGGAAACACCATATATTTT. It encodes CASSPEHRGERGNTIYF.

The V gene is TRBV4-3, the J gene TRBJ1-1, with 12 nucleotides matching TRBD1. The trim removed 4 bases at V and 7 bases at J, leaving 7 bases unmatched. The CDR3 contains 15 residues. Germline V gene sequence: CDR1 LGHNA, CDR2 YSLEER. The CDR3 is CASSRRGQGAVEAFF. The CDR3 bases are TGCGCCAGCAGCCGCCGGGGACAGGGGGCGGTTGAAGCTTTCTTT.

On this clone itself: One junction end does not reproduce the germline sequence, and a read error may be involved. This chain connects TRBV28 to TRBJ2-5, with 11 nucleotides matching TRBD1. Germline assignment: CDR1 MDHEN and CDR2 SYDVKM. This CDR3 comprises 15 residues. CDR3 protein: CAGSFGDRGQETQYF. In nucleotides, the CDR3 is TGTGCCGGCAGTTTTGGGGACAGGGGGCAAGAGACCCAGTACTTC. Complete variable domain (other parts from reference TRBV28 and TRBJ2-5): DVKVTQSSRYLVKRTGEKVFLECVQDMDHENMFWYRQDPGLGLRLIYFSYDVKMKEKGDIPEGYSVSREKKERFSLILESASTNQTSMYLCAGSFGDRGQETQYFGPGTRLLVL.

The rearrangement joins TRBV29-1 to TRBJ2-5; a possible D gene is TRBD2 (6 bases). Matching the DNA end better, TRBJ2-7 makes the J call doubtful. The V gene's germline CDR1 is SQVTM and CDR2 ANQGSEA. This CDR3 contains 13 residues. Here the CDR3 DNA reads TGCAGCGTTGATGAGGGAGGTCGGTACGAGCAGTACTTC. This gives the protein CSVDEGGRYEQYF.

This sequence joins TRBV29-1 and TRBJ2-7; tentatively, D is TRBD2 (6 bases). The V gene lost 6 bases and the J gene lost 3 bases, with 15 bases spanning the gap. The germline V gene has CDR1 SQVTM and CDR2 ANQGSEA. The CDR3 totals 13 residues. CDR3 sequence (DNA): TGCAGCGTGCTAGCGACGGGGTTCTACGAGCAGTACTTC. This codes for CSVLATGFYEQYF.